This T cell receptor beta chain is drawn from a study of T-cell reconstitution after alpha-beta-depleted transplantation in children. Unique molecular identifiers tagged the TCRbeta library. TCRdb analysed the PCR reads with MiXCR anew, one entry per CDR3 protein. The sample has 440,000 or so distinct CDR3 sequences; roughly 10% are singletons. Trimming removed 0 bases from V and 0 bases from J, with 8 bases in between. This CDR3 is 15 amino acids long. Germline values: CDR1 SGHRS, CDR2 YFSETQ. Only a few counts were recorded for this clonotype. Sequenced here: PBMCs from the stem cell graft donor, sampled from the stem cell graft. This clonotype originated in a human donor who donated a stem cell graft to a child with acute myeloid leukemia. This chain uses TRBV5-1 with TRBJ2-3, with D unclear. The CDR3 reads CASSLESTSTDTQYF. The CDR3 nucleotides are TGCGCCAGCAGCTTGGAGTCTACTAGCACAGATACGCAGTATTTT.